This TCR beta chain is drawn from a study of regulatory T cells in long-lasting Graves disease. The study's findings and limits: New patients shared fewer public clonotypes (over 900) than persistent patients did (roughly 2,700). Newly diagnosed Graves' patients had higher TCR diversity than persistent ones. Persistent disease exhibited a predilection for TRBV28, TRBJ1-2 and TRBJ2-5.

The time point is: newly diagnosed GD, antithyroid drugs for less than 3 months. The TCR library used RNA extracted from PBMCs. The germline V gene encodes CDR1 ENHRY and CDR2 SYGVKD. The CDR3 runs 15 residues. Trimming shortened V by 6 bases and J by 6 bases, and 19 bases separated the two germline ends. Researchers made TCR beta libraries by using iRepertoire HTBI primers and running Arm-PCR on CDR3 regions. TCRdb ran MiXCR on the multiplex PCR reads and lists one entry per CDR3 protein. The sample carries around 470,000 distinct CDR3 sequences, about 14% recorded once. Comment on this clonotype: The antigen is undetermined.

This same sample was also taken into another study, of T cells in Graves' hyperthyroidism and ophthalmopathy.

This sample comprised peripheral blood mononuclear cells (PBMCs), obtained at new diagnosis, from a patient treated with antithyroid drugs. The rearrangement uses TRBV10-3 and TRBJ2-3, with D possibly matching TRBD1 (5 bases). The TCR originated in a woman between 45 and 60 years old with Graves disease. CDR3 nucleotide sequence: TGTGCCATCAGCCACAGGTCGGACGAGGACGATACGCAGTATTTT. Its protein product is CAISHRSDEDDTQYF.